This is a list of T cell receptor beta chains from one sample in a study of blood T cell repertoires in COVID-19. Sequencing was performed with immunoSEQ multiplex PCR; in TCRdb, only in-frame clones are kept and a portion is missing. The repertoire holds roughly 150,000 clones, with 76% as singletons. Sequencing was carried out using peripheral blood. These receptors were collected from a woman of 80 years or more with acute or convalescent COVID-19. Both conserved end residues are part of each CDR3. The order of the fields is clone size, J gene, V gene, D gene, CDR3 DNA, CDR3 protein. A D gene is named only where the DNA matches it firmly. Clone size, where shown, is once, few, many, or a class for clones that have expanded.

>few|TRBJ2-7|TRBV30|TRBD1
TGTGCCTGGAGTGCAATCCCCGACAGGGCGCACGAGCAGTACTTC
CAWSAIPDRAHEQYF
>-|TRBJ1-5|TRBV7-8|TRBD1
TGTGCCAGCAGCTCACAGGGACAGGGGAATCAGCCCCAGCATTTT
CASSSQGQGNQPQHF
>-|TRBJ2-5|TRBV7-8|-
TGTGCCAGCAGCTTAGTCGGAGGGAAAGAGACCCAGTACTTC
CASSLVGGKETQYF
>-|TRBJ2-3|TRBV30|TRBD1
TGTGCCTGGACGGACAGGGTTTTAGATACGCAGTATTTT
CAWTDRVLDTQYF
>-|TRBJ1-3|TRBV4-3|-
TGCGCCAGCAGCCAAGCTTCGGGATCCCCTGGAAACACCATATATTTT
CASSQASGSPGNTIYF
>-|TRBJ1-4|TRBV5-1|-
TGCGCCAGCAGCCGGGATTTTGAAAAACTGTTTTTT
CASSRDFEKLFF
>-|TRBJ2-1|TRBV4-3|TRBD1
TGCGCCAGCAGCCAAGTATTCGCGAGATTTAGGGGGCTTGAAGTACACAATGAGCAGTTCTTC
CASSQVFARFRGLEVHNEQFF
>-|TRBJ2-7|TRBV12-3/TRBV12-4|-
TGTGCCAGCAGTTTGGGCCGTACCTACGAGCAGTACTTC
CASSLGRTYEQYF
>-|TRBJ2-5|TRBV21-1|-
TGTGCCACCAACGGACTAGCGGGGGGGGAGACCCAGTACTTC
CATNGLAGGETQYF
>once|TRBJ2-2|TRBV6-4|TRBD2
TGTGCCAGCAAAGCAAGCGGGGGGAACACCGGGGAGCTGTTTTTT
CASKASGGNTGELFF
>-|TRBJ2-5|TRBV7-9|-
TGTGCCAGCAGCTCAACCGAAAGGGGTGAAGAGACCCAGTACTTC
CASSSTERGEETQYF
>few|TRBJ2-3|TRBV10-3|TRBD2
TGTGCCATTGGGGCGACGGGACTAGTGACAGATACGCAGTATTTT
CAIGATGLVTDTQYF
>-|TRBJ2-5|TRBV7-9|TRBD1
TGTGCCAGCAGCTTAGCGATCCGGGACAGAGTACTCGAGACCCAGTACTTC
CASSLAIRDRVLETQYF
>-|TRBJ2-1|TRBV27|TRBD2
TGTGCCAGCAGTTTAACTCCCACTAGCGGGGGATACAATGAGCAGTTCTTC
CASSLTPTSGGYNEQFF
>once|TRBJ1-1|TRBV6-5|TRBD1
TGTGCCAGCAGTTACGCAGGGGGCGCAGGATCTGAAGCTTTCTTT
CASSYAGGAGSEAFF
>-|TRBJ2-3|TRBV20-1|TRBD2
TGCAGTGCTAGTGCTAGCGGTTCTAACACAGATACGCAGTATTTT
CSASASGSNTDTQYF
>-|TRBJ2-2|TRBV5-1|TRBD2
TGCGCCAGCAGCTTAACTAGCGGGACGAACACCGGGGAGCTGTTTTTT
CASSLTSGTNTGELFF
>once|TRBJ2-1|TRBV5-1|-
TGCGCCAGCGCCATAGGTGGCGGAGAGTTCTACAATGAGCAGTTCTTC
CASAIGGGEFYNEQFF
>-|TRBJ1-2|TRBV4-1|-
TGCGCCAGCAGCACGGCAGGGTCCACCTTC
CASSTAGSTF
>once|TRBJ1-4|TRBV3-1/TRBV3-2|-
TGTGCCAGCAGCCAAGTTCGGACTAATGAAAAACTGTTTTTT
CASSQVRTNEKLFF
>-|TRBJ2-1|TRBV4-2|TRBD2
TGTGCCAGCAGCCAAAGGGCTAATAGCGGGGGGGCATATGAGCAGTTCTTC
CASSQRANSGGAYEQFF
>-|TRBJ1-5|TRBV19|-
TGTGCCAGTAATGTCCGGGTCGATCAGCCCCAGCATTTT
CASNVRVDQPQHF
>-|TRBJ1-2|TRBV3-1/TRBV3-2|-
TGTGCCAGCAGCCCCCCCACAGGGCACGGCTATGGCTACACCTTC
CASSPPTGHGYGYTF
>-|TRBJ2-3|TRBV4-3|TRBD1
TGCGCCAGCAGCCAAAGACAGGGGGAAGGGGTAGGGGACACAGATACGCAGTATTTT
CASSQRQGEGVGDTDTQYF
>once|TRBJ1-3|TRBV3-1/TRBV3-2|-
TGTGCCAGCAGCCTCCAGGTCTCTGGAAACACCATATATTTT
CASSLQVSGNTIYF
>-|TRBJ2-5|TRBV7-9|TRBD1
TGTGCCAGCAGCTTAGGGGGACAGGGACAAGAGACCCAGTACTTC
CASSLGGQGQETQYF
>-|TRBJ1-3|TRBV10-3|TRBD1
TGTGCCATCAGGGAGGACAGGCTCTCTGGAAACACCATATATTTT
CAIREDRLSGNTIYF
>-|TRBJ2-2|TRBV10-1|TRBD2
TGCGCCAGCAGCCATCGAGCGGGAGGGCCGAGGGCCGGGGAGCTGTTTTTT
CASSHRAGGPRAGELFF
>-|TRBJ2-7|TRBV5-6|-
TGTGCCAGCAGCTTTGGCCAAAACTACGAGCAGTACTTC
CASSFGQNYEQYF
>-|TRBJ2-7|TRBV7-8|TRBD2
TGTGCCAGCAGCTTAGACAGCGGGAGTATCGAGCAGTACTTC
CASSLDSGSIEQYF
>-|TRBJ2-2|TRBV19|-
TGTGCCAGTAGTTGGGCAGGGTCCAACACCGGGGAGCTGTTTTTT
CASSWAGSNTGELFF
>-|TRBJ1-1|TRBV11-1|-
TGTGCCAGCAGCTTAGCGTACTTCGAGGGCACTGAAGCTTTCTTT
CASSLAYFEGTEAFF
>-|TRBJ1-2|TRBV6-2/TRBV6-3|-
TGTGCCAGCAGTGATGGACAGTGGAGGGGCTACACCTTC
CASSDGQWRGYTF
>-|TRBJ1-1|TRBV23-1|-
TGCGCCAGCAGTCGAGATAATTACACTGAAGCTTTCTTT
CASSRDNYTEAFF
>once|TRBJ2-1|TRBV5-1|-
TGCGCCAGCAGCTTGAACGTCGCTGGAGATGAGCAGTTCTTC
CASSLNVAGDEQFF
>-|TRBJ1-3|TRBV11-2|-
TGTGCCAGCAGCTTAGCAGGAAATTCTGGAAACACCATATATTTT
CASSLAGNSGNTIYF
>-|TRBJ2-3|TRBV5-1|TRBD2
TGCGCCACCAAGGAAGCGGGGGGTTCAGATACGCAGTATTTT
CATKEAGGSDTQYF
>-|TRBJ1-2|TRBV12-3/TRBV12-4|TRBD1
TGTGCCAGCAGCCCAGGGGGCTCCTATGGCTACACCTTC
CASSPGGSYGYTF
>few|TRBJ1-3|TRBV6-5|TRBD1
TGTGCCAGCAGTTATCCAGGGGGGTCTGGAAACACCATATATTTT
CASSYPGGSGNTIYF
>few|TRBJ2-3|TRBV9|TRBD2
TGTGCCAGCAGCTACCACCTCGGGCGGGGGGGCACAGATACGCAGTATTTT
CASSYHLGRGGTDTQYF
>-|TRBJ1-5|TRBV3-1/TRBV3-2|-
TGTGCCAGCAGCCCCACGGGGGGCAGGGAGTGGCCCCAGCATTTT
CASSPTGGREWPQHF
>-|TRBJ1-5|TRBV7-8|-
TGTGCCAGCAGCTTAGACTCTAGCAATCAGCCCCAGCATTTT
CASSLDSSNQPQHF
>-|TRBJ1-2|TRBV11-2|TRBD1
TGTGCCAGCAGCTTAGTCCAGGGGGCCGGCTACACCTTC
CASSLVQGAGYTF
>-|TRBJ1-5|TRBV5-5|-
TGTGCCAGCAGCCAGCAGGGGAATCAGCCCCAGCATTTT
CASSQQGNQPQHF
>few|TRBJ1-4|TRBV7-8|-
TGTGCCAGCAGCTTGGCGAGGGGGGGTCGAGAAAAACTGTTTTTT
CASSLARGGREKLFF
>-|TRBJ2-7|TRBV7-9|TRBD1
TGTGCCAGCAGCCAAGTGACAGGGGCGATCTACGAGCAGTACTTC
CASSQVTGAIYEQYF
>-|TRBJ2-1|TRBV7-3|-
TGTGCCAGCAGCCTAGACGGGGGACTCTACAATGAGCAGTTCTTC
CASSLDGGLYNEQFF
>-|TRBJ1-2|TRBV28|-
TGTGCCAGCAGTTCGGCAGGGTATGACTACACCTTC
CASSSAGYDYTF
>-|TRBJ1-6|TRBV27|-
TGTGCCAGCAGTTCGAGCAGGGTATCCTATAATTCACCCCTCCACTTT
CASSSSRVSYNSPLHF
>-|TRBJ2-1|TRBV29-1|TRBD2
TGCAGCATGCGAACTAGCGGGGAAGGGGGTTACAATGAGCAGTTCTTC
CSMRTSGEGGYNEQFF
>-|TRBJ2-1|TRBV6-1|-
TGTGCCAGCAGTGAAGTCAGTAGGAGTAAAGGTGAGCAGTTCTTC
CASSEVSRSKGEQFF
>-|TRBJ1-2|TRBV19|-
TGTGCCAGTAGGTCAGGGTTGTTGAACTATGGCTACACCTTC
CASRSGLLNYGYTF
>once|TRBJ2-5|TRBV7-6|-
TGTGCCAGCAGCTGGCAAGGGGGGGGGCAAGAGACCCAGTACTTC
CASSWQGGGQETQYF
>-|TRBJ2-5|TRBV9|-
TGTGCCAGCAGCGTAGGTGGCAGGGTCCAAGAGACCCAGTACTTC
CASSVGGRVQETQYF